The 11 T cell receptor beta chains reported below all come from one sample, sequenced in a study of T cells in Graves' hyperthyroidism and ophthalmopathy. RNA transcripts served as the template for amplifying TCR beta CDR3 regions. The TCR CDR3 was amplified in a first-round RT-PCR using the HTBI primer set. TCRdb independently ran MiXCR on the multiplex PCR reads; one entry per CDR3 protein. The sample lists 300,000 to 500,000 distinct CDR3 sequences, about 15% seen once, with 30% to 35% in the top ten. The sample taken for sequencing was blood. Receptors originate from a woman aged 25 to 39 with Graves' hyperthyroidism.

This clonotype occurred many times. The gene calls are TRBV30 and TRBJ2-1, with 7 nucleotides matching TRBD1. With V trimmed by 3 bases and J by 8 bases, 16 bases remained unmatched. The CDR3 spans 16 residues. Germline V gene data show CDR1 as GTSNPN and CDR2 as SVGIG (reference sequence). The CDR3, as DNA: TGTGCCTGGAGCTCCCGAGGGGGCAGGAGGCGGGATGAGCAGTTCTTC. Protein sequence: CAWSSRGGRRRDEQFF.

There are many counts of this clonotype. V gene TRBV6-1 combines with J gene TRBJ2-7; 14 bases agree with TRBD2. This CDR3 region has 19 residues. Germline CDR1 reads MNHNS; CDR2 reads SASEGT. The junction had 14 bases not matched to a gene; V was cut back by 3 bases and J by 4 bases. CDR3 DNA sequence: TGTGCCAGCAGTGAGATAGCGGGTTGGACTAGCGGGGGGAGTTACGAGCAGTACTTC. It specifies CASSEIAGWTSGGSYEQYF.

This clonotype was seen many times. The V and J genes are TRBV29-1 and TRBJ2-5; no definite D call. Germline V gene sequence: CDR1 SQVTM, CDR2 ANQGSEA. The length of the CDR3 is 12 residues. V gave up 5 bases and J gave up 4 bases, with 11 bases separating them. The CDR3: CSVSLGRETQYF. Written as DNA, the CDR3 is TGCAGCGTTTCCCTAGGAAGAGAGACCCAGTACTTC.

This clonotype turned up a few times. The chain carries TRBV29-1 and TRBJ2-3; 9 bases match TRBD2. J was trimmed by 4 bases and V by 2 bases; bases with no gene match: 7. The CDR3 runs 15 residues. CDR1 SQVTM and CDR2 ANQGSEA come from the germline V gene. The CDR3 region has the DNA TGCAGCGTTGAATCGGGCGGGAGGGCCGCAGATACGCAGTATTTT. Its translation: CSVESGGRAADTQYF.

At least ten counts were recorded for this clonotype. The chain recombines TRBV11-2 with TRBJ2-2; 12 nucleotides line up with TRBD2. Germline V CDR1 and CDR2: SGHAT, FQNNGV. The CDR3 has 16 amino acids. The ends lost 5 bases at V and 7 bases at J; junction bases unmatched: 8. DNA of the CDR3: TGTGCCAGCAGCCTGCGACTAGCGGGAGAAAGCGGGGAGCTGTTTTTT. This translates into CASSLRLAGESGELFF.

The V call is TRBV10-1, the J call TRBJ1-6; TRBD1 agrees at 9 bases. Germline CDR1 is WNHNN and CDR2 is SYGVQD (reference sequence). The CDR3 totals 16 residues. V shed 2 bases and J 7 bases; nucleotides not matched to a gene: 6. In DNA, the CDR3 is TGCGCCAGCAGTGAGAATTGGACAGGGGTAAATTCACCCCTCCACTTT. Amino acid sequence: CASSENWTGVNSPLHF.

The chain carries TRBV20-1 and TRBJ1-5; 7 bases agree with TRBD1. Germline V CDR1 and CDR2: DFQATT, SNEGSKA (reference sequence). The length of the CDR3 is 15 residues. J lost 6 bases, V lost 0 bases, and 8 bases had no gene match. CDR3 sequence: CSAREHTGESQPQHF. CDR3 DNA sequence: TGCAGTGCTAGAGAACACACAGGGGAAAGTCAGCCCCAGCATTTT.

The sample holds many counts of this clonotype. This rearrangement joins TRBV7-2 to TRBJ2-5; D perhaps matches TRBD1 (5 bases). This CDR3 has 13 amino acids. Per germline, CDR1 SGHTA and CDR2 FQGNSA. V was pared by 1 base and J by 9 bases, with 12 bases between. This CDR3 is CASSLGTPRSQYF. The CDR3 coding sequence is TGTGCCAGCAGCTTAGGGACACCCCGGTCCCAGTACTTC. Full variable domain (missing parts from reference TRBV7-2 and TRBJ2-5): GAGVSQSPSNKVTEKGKDVELRCDPISGHTALYWYRQSLGQGLEFLIYFQGNSAPDKSGLPSDRFSAERTGGSVSTLTIQRTQQEDSAVYLCASSLGTPRSQYFGPGTRLLVL.

This clonotype has a handful of counts. V and J are TRBV7-6 and TRBJ2-2, with 8 bases aligning to TRBD1. This CDR3 region has 16 residues. Germline loops: CDR1 SGHVS, CDR2 FNYEAQ. J lost 3 bases, V lost 2 bases, and 5 bases had no gene match. The DNA for the CDR3 is TGTGCCAGCAGCTTATTGGTACAGGGGGACACCGGGGAGCTGTTTTTT. Its protein product is CASSLLVQGDTGELFF.

The V call is TRBV5-1, the J call TRBJ2-5; 7 nucleotides line up with TRBD1. With V trimmed by 3 bases and J by 4 bases, 9 bases remained unmatched. The CDR3 covers 15 residues. Germline V gene data show CDR1 as SGHRS and CDR2 as YFSETQ. The CDR3 region is CASSSTTGSIETQYF. The DNA for the CDR3 is TGCGCCAGCAGCTCCACGACAGGGTCGATAGAGACCCAGTACTTC. Full variable domain (remainder filled in from reference TRBV5-1 and TRBJ2-5): KAGVTQTPRYLIKTRGQQVTLSCSPISGHRSVSWYQQTPGQGLQFLFEYFSETQRNKGNFPGRFSGRQFSNSRSEMNVSTLELGDSALYLCASSSTTGSIETQYFGPGTRLLVL.

CDR3 sequence (DNA): TGTGCCAGCAGGAGGGACGGGCCCTCTGGAAACACCATATATTTT. This gives the protein CASRRDGPSGNTIYF. This chain links TRBV6-2 or TRBV6-3 with TRBJ1-3; possible D gene TRBD1, 5 bases. V was cut by 6 bases and J by 0 bases, with 12 bases left in between. The CDR3 consists of 15 residues. In germline, CDR1 is MNHEY, CDR2 SVGEGT.